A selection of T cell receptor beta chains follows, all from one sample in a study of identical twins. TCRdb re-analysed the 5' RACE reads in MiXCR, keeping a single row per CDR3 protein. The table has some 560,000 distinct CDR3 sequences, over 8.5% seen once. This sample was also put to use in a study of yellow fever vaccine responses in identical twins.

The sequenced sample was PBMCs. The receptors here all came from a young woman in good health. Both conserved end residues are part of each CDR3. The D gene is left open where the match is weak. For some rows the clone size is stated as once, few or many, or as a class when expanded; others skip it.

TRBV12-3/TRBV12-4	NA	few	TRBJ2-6	CASTPSRSLSGANVLTF	TGTGCCAGCACCCCCAGCCGGAGTCTTTCCGGGGCCAACGTCCTGACTTTC
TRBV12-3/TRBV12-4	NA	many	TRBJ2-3	CASSRGENELATDTQYF	TGTGCCAGCTCCCGGGGAGAAAATGAATTGGCGACAGATACGCAGTATTTT
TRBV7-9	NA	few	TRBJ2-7	CASSSSPSPDYEQYF	TGTGCCAGCAGCTCCTCCCCTTCTCCTGACTACGAGCAGTACTTC
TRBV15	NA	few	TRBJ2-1	CATSRENRPEQFF	TGTGCCACCAGCAGAGAGAACCGGCCCGAGCAGTTCTTC
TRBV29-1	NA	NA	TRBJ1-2	CSVEIDWERGGYTF	TGCAGCGTTGAAATTGACTGGGAAAGGGGTGGCTACACCTTC
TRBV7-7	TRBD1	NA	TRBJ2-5	CASSRHGTGGEETQYF	TGTGCTAGCAGCCGACATGGGACAGGGGGCGAAGAGACCCAGTACTTC
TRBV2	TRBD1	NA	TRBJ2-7	CASSAGRGIYEQYF	TGTGCCAGCAGTGCGGGCAGGGGGATCTACGAGCAGTACTTC
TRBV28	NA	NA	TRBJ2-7	CASSSPDSGLDEQYF	TGTGCCAGCAGTTCCCCGGACAGCGGGTTGGACGAGCAGTACTTC
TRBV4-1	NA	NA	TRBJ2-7	CASSQVHLTGDEQYF	TGCGCCAGCAGCCAAGTCCATTTGACGGGGGACGAGCAGTACTTC
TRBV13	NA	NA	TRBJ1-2	CASSHNLDSSYGYTF	TGTGCCAGCAGCCACAACCTGGACAGCTCCTATGGCTACACCTTC
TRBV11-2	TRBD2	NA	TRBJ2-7	CASSLEARGFGPYEQYF	TGTGCCAGCAGCTTAGAAGCGCGGGGGTTTGGGCCCTACGAGCAGTACTTC
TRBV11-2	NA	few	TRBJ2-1	CASSPLPLFGANPYNEQFF	TGTGCCAGCAGCCCCCTCCCCCTCTTCGGGGCAAATCCCTACAATGAGCAGTTCTTC
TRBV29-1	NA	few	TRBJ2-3	CSFDTQYF	TGCAGCTTTGATACGCAGTATTTT
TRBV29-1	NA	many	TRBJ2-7	CSVGVTVQYF	TGCAGCGTTGGGGTAACCGTGCAGTACTTC
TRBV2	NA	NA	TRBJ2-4	CASIGDTTLAKNIQYF	TGTGCCAGCATTGGGGACACCACCTTAGCCAAAAACATTCAGTACTTC
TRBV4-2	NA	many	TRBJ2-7	CASSQPGTATYEQYF	TGTGCCAGCAGCCAACCCGGGACTGCCACATACGAGCAGTACTTC
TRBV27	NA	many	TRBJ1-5	CASSLHYRVDGNQPQHF	TGTGCCAGCAGTTTACATTACAGAGTCGATGGCAATCAGCCCCAGCATTTT
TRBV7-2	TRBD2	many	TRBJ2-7	CASSPYLAGAVEQYF	TGTGCCAGCAGCCCCTACCTAGCGGGAGCGGTCGAGCAGTACTTC
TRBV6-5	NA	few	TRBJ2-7	CASSYSYSKSSYEQYF	TGTGCCAGCAGTTACTCCTACAGTAAGAGCTCCTACGAGCAGTACTTC
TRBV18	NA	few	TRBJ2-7	CASSPHPPISEQYF	TGTGCCAGCTCACCACACCCCCCGATCAGCGAGCAGTACTTC
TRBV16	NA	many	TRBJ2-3	CASSGSTHLYF	TGTGCCAGCAGCGGATCTACCCACCTGTATTTT
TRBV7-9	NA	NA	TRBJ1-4	CASSVRQAPNEKLFF	TGTGCCAGCAGCGTTCGACAGGCCCCTAATGAAAAACTGTTTTTT
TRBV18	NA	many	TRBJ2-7	CASSQGFLYEQYF	TGTGCCAGCTCACAGGGGTTCCTCTACGAGCAGTACTTC
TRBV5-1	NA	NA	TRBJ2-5	CASSVSGGWQETQYF	TGCGCCAGCAGCGTGAGTGGAGGGTGGCAAGAGACCCAGTACTTC
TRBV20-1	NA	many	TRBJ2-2	CSAREQGAGELFF	TGCAGTGCTAGAGAGCAGGGAGCCGGGGAGCTGTTTTTT
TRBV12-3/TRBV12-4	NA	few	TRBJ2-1	CASSFTGRSYNEQFF	TGTGCCAGCAGTTTTACAGGGCGCTCCTACAATGAGCAGTTCTTC
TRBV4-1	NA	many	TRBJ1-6	CASSQDRGYNSPLHF	TGCGCCAGCAGCCAAGACCGGGGTTATAATTCACCCCTCCACTTT
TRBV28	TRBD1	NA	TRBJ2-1	CASSFVRDRAFF	TGTGCCAGCAGTTTTGTACGGGACAGGGCGTTCTTC
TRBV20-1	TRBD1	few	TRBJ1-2	CSAKKGPGQGSYGYTF	TGCAGTGCTAAGAAAGGGCCGGGACAGGGTAGCTATGGCTACACCTTC
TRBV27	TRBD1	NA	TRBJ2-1	CASSRTITGQNNEQFF	TGTGCCAGCAGCCGAACTATAACGGGACAGAACAATGAGCAGTTCTTC
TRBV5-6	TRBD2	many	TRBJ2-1	CASSLGGGAYEQFF	TGTGCCAGCAGCTTGGGCGGGGGGGCTTATGAGCAGTTCTTC
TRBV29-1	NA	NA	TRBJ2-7	CSVGDNSYEQYF	TGCAGCGTTGGGGACAATTCCTACGAGCAGTACTTC
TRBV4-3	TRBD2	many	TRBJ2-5	CASSQEFGSGRARNKRHF	TGCGCCAGCAGCCAGGAATTCGGTAGCGGGAGGGCCCGAAATAAAAGACACTTC
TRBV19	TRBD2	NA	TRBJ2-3	CASSIASGSTDTQYF	TGTGCCAGTAGTATCGCTAGCGGCAGCACAGATACGCAGTATTTT
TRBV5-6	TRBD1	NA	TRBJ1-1	CASSLPSGGEAFF	TGTGCCAGCAGCTTGCCTTCAGGGGGGGAAGCTTTCTTT
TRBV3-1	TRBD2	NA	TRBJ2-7	CASSPWVAGGSDEQYF	TGTGCCAGCAGCCCCTGGGTAGCGGGAGGGTCGGACGAGCAGTACTTC
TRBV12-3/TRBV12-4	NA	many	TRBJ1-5	CASNPGRGINQPQHF	TGTGCCAGCAACCCAGGACGGGGGATCAATCAGCCCCAGCATTTT
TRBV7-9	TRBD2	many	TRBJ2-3	CASSLGGGADTQYF	TGTGCCAGCAGCCTTGGTGGGGGGGCAGATACGCAGTATTTT